This entry is about one T cell receptor beta chain. Methods used by the authors: Estimation of nucleated cell counts relied on the amplification of reference gene primers. Measured with immunoSEQ multiplex PCR; TCRdb has only the in-frame clones, and not every one. The V and J calls and clone size were taken over from that table, and D and trimming were inferred from the DNA. Of fewer than 200,000 clones listed, roughly four fifths were seen once; the top ten hold 3.7%. The sample belongs to a study of blood T cell repertoires in COVID-19. About the study: T cells, B-cell-depleted T cells, or PBMCs supplied cDNA or gDNA.

This clonotype was sampled from a woman aged 80 or older with acute or convalescent COVID-19. The sequencing input was peripheral blood.

CDR3 residues: CASSPENYGYTF. The CDR3 DNA reads TGTGCCAGCTCACCAGAGAACTATGGCTACACCTTC. The chain combines TRBV18 with TRBJ1-2; the D is unclear. There are 12 residues in the CDR3. The V gene lost 2 bases and the J gene lost 2 bases, with 3 bases spanning the gap. Germline values: CDR1 KGHSH, CDR2 LQKENI.